This passage covers 27 T cell receptor beta chains from one sample sequenced in a study of T cell responses to AZD1222 COVID-19 vaccine. Assay: immunoSEQ multiplex PCR; the TCRdb copy retains only in-frame clones and omits some. The repertoire holds tens of thousands of clones, with around 84% as singletons. Sequences were derived from peripheral blood, sampled on day 0 of AZD1222 vaccination. These receptors were taken from an adult in good health.

J is TRBJ2-7 and V is TRBV5-4; 8 bases match TRBD1. Germline lookup yields CDR1 SGHNT and CDR2 YYREEE (reference sequence). The CDR3 has 14 residues. With V trimmed by 2 bases and J by 2 bases, 3 bases remained unmatched. CDR3 residues: CASSLQGVTYEQYF. DNA for the CDR3: TGTGCCAGCAGCTTACAGGGGGTCACCTACGAGCAGTACTTC.

The table lists this clone with a count of one. The chain employs TRBV6-2 or TRBV6-3 and TRBJ2-5; D is possibly TRBD1 or TRBD2 (6 bases each). Trimming shortened V by 0 bases and J by 1 base, and 12 bases separated the two germline ends. The CDR3 is 16 amino acids. CDR1 is MNHEY and CDR2 is SVGEGT in the germline V gene. CDR3 nucleotide sequence: TGTGCCAGCAGTTACTCGAGGGGGGCAGGCCAAGAGACCCAGTACTTC. It yields the protein CASSYSRGAGQETQYF.

The rearrangement joins TRBV5-6 to TRBJ1-5; 9 bases are shared with TRBD1. The CDR3 sequence is 14 residues long. V shed 4 bases, J shed 5 bases, and the junction held 4 bases outside the gene matches. Germline values: CDR1 SGHDT, CDR2 YYEEEE. The CDR3 region is CASSLRTGDQPQHF. For the CDR3, the DNA is TGTGCCAGCAGCCTCAGGACAGGGGATCAGCCCCAGCATTTT.

The rearrangement joins TRBV7-2 to TRBJ1-5; D gene ambiguous. The V gene lost 2 bases and the J gene lost 1 base, with 6 bases spanning the gap. This CDR3 contains 14 residues. Germline V gives CDR1 SGHTA, CDR2 FQGNSA. The CDR3 region has the DNA TGTGCCAGCAGCTTAATGCAGAGCAATCAGCCCCAGCATTTT. Encoded protein: CASSLMQSNQPQHF.

The rearrangement joins TRBV5-4 to TRBJ1-1; 8 nucleotides match TRBD1. CDR3 length equals 14 residues. The ends lost 4 bases at V and 1 base at J; junction bases unmatched: 3. Germline lookup yields CDR1 SGHNT and CDR2 YYREEE (reference sequence). CDR3 DNA: TGTGCCAGCAGCGAGGACAGGGCGAACACTGAAGCTTTCTTT. Residues: CASSEDRANTEAFF.

The chain is built from TRBV29-1 and TRBJ1-1, with 7 bases lining up with TRBD1. Germline CDR1 and CDR2: SQVTM and ANQGSEA. With V trimmed by 6 bases and J by 8 bases, 6 bases remained unmatched. The CDR3 length is 11 residues. CDR3 sequence: CSVDETGEAFF. The CDR3 DNA reads TGCAGCGTGGATGAGACAGGGGAAGCTTTCTTT. Drawing the rest from reference TRBV29-1 and TRBJ1-1, the complete variable domain is SAVISQKPSRDICQRGTSLTIQCQVDSQVTMMFWYRQQPGQSLTLIATANQGSEATYESGFVIDKFPISRPNLTFSTLTVSNMSPEDSSIYLCSVDETGEAFFGQGTRLTVV.

The count of this clone is one. The chain carries TRBV29-1 and TRBJ1-1, with D possibly TRBD1 on 6 matching bases. Deletions cut 7 bases from V and 2 bases from J, with 11 bases between. From germline, CDR1 is SQVTM and CDR2 ANQGSEA. CDR3 length: 12 amino acids. In nucleotides, the CDR3 is TGCAGCGCTACACAGGGTAACACTGAAGCTTTCTTT. Its protein is CSATQGNTEAFF.

This chain uses TRBV3-1 (or the pseudogene TRBV3-2) with TRBJ2-4, with a weak D call TRBD2 (6 bases). CDR3 length equals 14 residues. The germline V and J ends were trimmed by 0 bases and 9 bases, with 12 bases remaining between them. Per germline, CDR1 LGHDT and CDR2 YNNKEL (reference sequence). Here the CDR3 reads CASSQDLASAIQYF. The CDR3 bases are TGTGCCAGCAGCCAAGATCTTGCTAGCGCCATTCAGTACTTC.

The chain employs TRBV4-3 and TRBJ1-4; 8 bases line up with TRBD1. The CDR3 is made up of 15 amino acids. After removal of 1 base from V and 8 bases from J, the junction contained 6 bases not matched to a gene. Germline values: CDR1 LGHNA, CDR2 YSLEER. The CDR3 spells CASSQGPWTGEKLFF. Here the CDR3 DNA reads TGCGCCAGCAGCCAAGGCCCCTGGACAGGGGAAAAACTGTTTTTT.

The CDR3 protein is CASSESRTGGRAFF. Here the CDR3 DNA reads TGCGCCAGCAGTGAGTCGAGGACAGGGGGCCGAGCTTTCTTT. This chain uses TRBV10-1 with TRBJ1-1; 11 bases fit TRBD1. Germline V gives CDR1 WNHNN, CDR2 SYGVQD (reference sequence). Unmatched junction bases numbered 4, after V lost 0 bases and J lost 10 bases. CDR3 length: 14 amino acids.

The chain links TRBV7-9 to TRBJ1-3; D perhaps matches TRBD1 (5 bases). Germline V lookup: CDR1 SEHNR, CDR2 FQNEAQ (reference sequence). Trimming pared 3 bases from V and 1 base from J, leaving 7 bases between. The CDR3 is 14 residues long. The DNA of the CDR3 is TGTGCCAGCAGCTTTCCAGGGTCTGGAAACACCATATATTTT. Residues: CASSFPGSGNTIYF.

The V gene is TRBV6-6, the J gene TRBJ1-6; no clear D gene. V lost 4 bases and J 9 bases, leaving 16 bases between the germline ends. From germline, CDR1 is MNHNY and CDR2 SVGAGI (reference sequence). The CDR3 contains 15 residues. CDR3 sequence reads: CASSSISASSSPLHF. The CDR3 DNA reads as TGTGCCAGCAGTTCCATCAGTGCATCAAGTTCACCCCTCCACTTT.

The rearrangement joins TRBV3-1 (or the pseudogene TRBV3-2) to TRBJ1-2; weak D call: TRBD1 (6 bases). CDR3 size: 11 residues. Germline assignment: CDR1 LGHDT and CDR2 YNNKEL (reference sequence). V was trimmed by 3 bases and J by 7 bases, leaving 6 bases between them. CDR3 DNA sequence: TGTGCCAGCAGCCACAGGGGTGGCTACACCTTC. Translated: CASSHRGGYTF.

The J gene is TRBJ2-7, the V gene TRBV11-1; D gene uncertain. V shed 0 bases and J shed 2 bases, with 11 bases lying between them. This CDR3 comprises 15 residues. The germline V gene encodes CDR1 SGHAT and CDR2 FQDESV (reference sequence). The CDR3 DNA reads TGTGCCAGCAGCTTAGCGCCGAGACTTACCTACGAGCAGTACTTC. Amino acid sequence: CASSLAPRLTYEQYF.

The chain is built from TRBV7-8 and TRBJ2-7, with 7 bases matching TRBD2. Trimming took 5 bases from V and 3 from J; bases not matched to a gene: 13. Germline CDR1 SGHVS, CDR2 FQNEAQ. The CDR3 runs 16 residues. The CDR3 loop reads CASSPRLGTTNYEQYF. In nucleotides, the CDR3 is TGTGCCAGCAGCCCTCGCCTAGGGACTACCAACTACGAGCAGTACTTC.

In its sample, this clone was seen once. The chain is built from TRBV27 and TRBJ1-2; D possibly corresponds to TRBD1 (5 bases). The V end lost 0 bases, the J end lost 4 bases, and 15 bases lay between the germline ends. From germline, CDR1 is MNHEY and CDR2 SMNVEV (reference sequence). This CDR3 is built from 16 residues. CDR3 in DNA: TGTGCCAGCAGTTTATCAGGGGCGGTGGGGTTCTATGGCTACACCTTC. Its translation is CASSLSGAVGFYGYTF.

CDR3 residues: CASSKLSAEGNTIYF. CDR3 DNA sequence: TGTGCCAGCAGCAAATTATCGGCGGAAGGAAACACCATATATTTT. This chain links TRBV7-2 with TRBJ1-3; D is unresolved. The CDR3 loop spans 15 amino acids. Germline assignment: CDR1 SGHTA and CDR2 FQGNSA. The ends were cut back, 5 bases at V and 4 bases at J, with 15 bases in the middle.

The V call is TRBV11-2, the J call TRBJ1-2; the D is unclear. V lost 4 bases and J lost 6, with 6 bases in between. Germline V gives CDR1 SGHAT, CDR2 FQNNGV. The CDR3 length is 11 residues. The CDR3 spells CASSSNDGYTF. CDR3 DNA: TGTGCCAGCAGCTCCAACGATGGCTACACCTTC.

CDR3 protein: CASSESLVAGDNEQFF. Written as DNA, the CDR3 is TGCGCCAGCAGTGAGTCTCTGGTAGCGGGGGACAATGAGCAGTTCTTC. This rearrangement joins TRBV10-1 to TRBJ2-1; 9 bases are a match to TRBD2. The V segment lost 0 bases and the J segment 5 bases; nucleotides outside the gene matches: 5. The CDR3 has 16 residues. CDR1 and CDR2 (germline): WNHNN, SYGVQD (reference sequence).

The chain combines TRBV4-2 with TRBJ2-7; TRBD2 matches 9 bases. Germline V gene lookup returns CDR1 LGHNA and CDR2 YNFKEQ. V trimming: 0 bases; J trimming: 2 bases; junction bases outside the gene matches: 5. The CDR3 is 16 residues long. The CDR3 DNA reads as TGTGCCAGCAGCCAAGATTCTAGGACTAGCGCCTACGAGCAGTACTTC. Translation gives CASSQDSRTSAYEQYF.

The rearrangement joins TRBV20-1 to TRBJ2-3; D is possibly TRBD1 (6 bases). The CDR3 extends over 14 amino acids. Trimming took off 3 bases at V and 2 bases at J, with 12 bases between the two ends. In germline, CDR1 is DFQATT, CDR2 SNEGSKA (reference sequence). CDR3 sequence: CSASNAGDTDTQYF. In DNA form, the CDR3 reads TGCAGTGCTAGTAATGCAGGGGACACAGATACGCAGTATTTT.

The chain couples TRBV6-2 or TRBV6-3 to TRBJ2-7; the match to TRBD1 covers 7 bases. With V trimmed by 4 bases and J by 2 bases, 5 bases remained unmatched. The V gene's germline CDR1 is MNHEY and CDR2 SVGEGT. The CDR3 totals 14 residues. This chain's CDR3 is CASSSGQPTYEQYF. CDR3 nucleotides: TGTGCCAGCAGTTCGGGACAGCCAACCTACGAGCAGTACTTC.

The genes are TRBV18 and TRBJ1-1; 8 positions match TRBD1. The CDR3 consists of 15 residues. Germline assignment: CDR1 KGHSH and CDR2 LQKENI. V was clipped by 6 bases and J by 3 bases; unmatched bases: 9. CDR3 residues: CASSELTGDDTEAFF. DNA for the CDR3: TGTGCCAGCTCCGAATTGACAGGGGATGACACTGAAGCTTTCTTT.

This chain connects TRBV7-7 to TRBJ2-5, with D hard to call. From germline, CDR1 is SSHAT and CDR2 FNYEAQ (reference sequence). V lost 1 base to trimming and J lost 5 bases, with 8 bases between them. This CDR3 is 13 amino acids long. The CDR3, as DNA: TGTGCCAGCAGCTTAGGACAACGGGAGACCCAGTACTTC. Residues: CASSLGQRETQYF.

CDR3 residues: CATHPGTSGVGYTF. CDR3 sequence (DNA): TGTGCCACCCACCCCGGGACATCCGGCGTGGGCTACACCTTC. This chain uses TRBV24-1 with TRBJ1-2; maybe TRBD1 (6 bases). V was trimmed by 9 bases and J by 8 bases, leaving 21 bases between them. CDR1 is KGHDR, CDR2 SFDVKD, per germline. This CDR3 is built from 14 residues.

The chain combines TRBV6-4 with TRBJ2-2; TRBD1 or TRBD2 may be the D gene (5 bases each). The V end lost 2 bases, the J end lost 4 bases, and 5 bases lay between the germline ends. The CDR3 spans 13 residues. From germline, CDR1 is MRHNA and CDR2 SNTAGT. The CDR3 region has the DNA TGTGCCAGCAGTGACGGGACCACCGGGGAGCTGTTTTTT. As protein: CASSDGTTGELFF.

This clone appeared once. The CDR3 here is CASSPLASGSSNEQFF. CDR3 nucleotide sequence: TGTGCCAGCAGTCCCCTGGCTAGCGGGAGTAGCAATGAGCAGTTCTTC. V gene TRBV27 combines with J gene TRBJ2-1; 10 bases align to TRBD2. J lost 6 bases, V lost 5 bases, and 10 bases had no gene match. This CDR3 has 16 residues. CDR1 MNHEY and CDR2 SMNVEV come from the germline V gene (reference sequence).